This T cell receptor (beta chain) originates from a study of radiation and T cells in renal cell carcinoma. Study outcomes and limitations: Top tumor clonotypes rose in blood 2 weeks post-radiation, then contracted.

Time point indicated: blood 4 weeks post-SBRT, at nephrectomy. Treatment reported: 15 Gy SBRT to primary tumor, nephrectomy 4 weeks later. Nephrectomy followed 15 Gy stereotactic body radiation by 4 weeks. This renal cell carcinoma was of the clear cell type. To note about this clone: Its antigen is undetermined.

Clones were read by immunoSEQ multiplex PCR, and TCRdb kept only the in-frame ones, dropping some. This table holds about 90,000 clones, around 84% found once. Trimming left V 1 base short and J 8 bases short, with 14 bases between. This CDR3 is 14 amino acids long. Germline CDR1 is SGHVS and CDR2 is FNYEAQ. The receptor comes from a man in his sixties with renal cell carcinoma. This chain connects TRBV7-6 to TRBJ1-1; maybe TRBD1 (5 bases). The sample in question was blood, obtained from a patient whose treatment included radiotherapy and nephrectomy. CDR3 region: CASSLGAGWPEAFF. The CDR3 DNA reads as TGTGCCAGCAGCTTAGGGGCAGGGTGGCCGGAAGCTTTCTTT.